This T cell receptor beta chain comes out of a study of cytomegalovirus exposure and HLA in healthy donors (dated by TCRdb to between 2016 and 2019). With regard to the full study: According to an earlier analysis of several hundred of the donors, 150 million to 200 million T cells yielded 120 million or so unique TCR beta sequences and approximately 280 Gb of sequence data. Of the roughly 410 genotyped donors, 81% were placed in the genetic ancestry cluster associated with self-reported Caucasian donors. Several DR-DQ haplotypes were treated as single units for association and clustering because of strong linkage in the cohort. The later analysis used no new phenotypic data to find candidate immune exposures, relying instead on TCR beta sequences and their occurrence across donors. Every discovery cohort repertoire had been produced on one sequencing platform. In addition to the first cohort of 650 to 750 subjects, a separate validation cohort of 120 different subjects was used. Donor age, sex, ethnicity and CMV serostatus were compiled together with the repertoire data. Both class I and class II loci were covered by HLA typing, at four-digit resolution. In a later genetic analysis, genome-wide SNP genotypes for about 65% of the roughly 700 donors were used, and that subset was treated as a discovery cohort. To decide whether each TCR beta V gene segment behaved as functional or pseudogenic, an earlier analysis of some 540 of the donors relied on high-throughput TCR beta sequencing. A later analysis re-analyzed previously published TCR beta repertoires from about 730 donors and added high-resolution HLA genotyping to study TCR occurrence patterns. The study combined high-throughput TCR immunosequencing, statistical association of individual TCRs with disease status, and machine learning to predict cytomegalovirus infection status. Using immunosequencing, the study profiled T cell repertoires from about 610 subjects and related those repertoires to cytomegalovirus serostatus. The study aimed to test whether cataloging public T cell receptors could reveal signatures of past pathogen exposure. Typing coverage differed by locus: A, B, C, DRB1 and DQB1 were typed in roughly 620-640 donors, DQA1 in 500 to 550, DPA1 in some 610, and DPB1 in 450 to 490. Roughly 290 gigabases of sequencing data and about 92 million unique TCR sequences made up an early release that covered approximately 620 HLA-typed donors. Across around 400 genotyped donors of the cohort, an average of 235,054 unique TCR beta nucleotide sequences per donor were sequenced, and 15% to 20% of those sequences were non-productive.

A word on this clone: Its antigen is not yet known.

Library generation was performed with the immunoSEQ multiplex PCR assay. The multiplex PCR relied on a mix of 60 forward primers for TCR Vbeta segments and 13 reverse primers for TCR Jbeta segments. A multiplex PCR assay on genomic DNA amplified the CDR3 region of rearranged TCR beta genes. The Illumina HiSeq System was used to sequence the amplified TCR beta libraries as 87-base-pair reads. Under the source paper's analysis protocol: In a later analysis, tens of millions of unique TCR beta chains were counted across the 650 to 750 repertoires, and roughly 11 million of these chains were shared by at least two donors. A nearest-neighbor algorithm error-corrected the raw reads and collapsed the reads into unique sequences, merging closely related sequences to remove PCR and sequencing errors. CDR3 sequences were aligned to IMGT reference sequences to assign V, D and J gene segments. Each retained sequence needed at least a six-nucleotide match to both a V gene segment and a J gene segment. Rearrangements were called productive when the CDR3 lacked stop codons and stayed in frame with V and J; all others were non-productive. CDR3 was defined by IMGT convention, running from the second conserved V-encoded cysteine to the conserved J-encoded phenylalanine. The earlier analysis of around 640 of the donors excluded sequences that lacked an unambiguous match to a single V gene segment. An earlier analysis of several hundred of the donors called V segments functional above 56.7% productive rearrangements and segregating when the between-donor standard deviation exceeded 5%. A statistical classification framework was developed to diagnose cytomegalovirus status using the catalog of TCR beta chain sequences. In a later analysis, V and J genes were assigned by comparing TCR nucleotide sequences against IMGT/GENE-DB human TR gene sequences. In a later analysis, CDR3 sequences and most-parsimonious VDJ recombination scenarios were assigned using the TCRdist pipeline. In a later analysis, each TCR beta chain was defined by its CDR3 amino acid sequence together with its V-gene family, and reads lacking a unique V-gene family were excluded. To address suspected cross-contamination and a sequencing artifact, a later analysis removed some 620 highly shared, low-generation-probability nucleotide sequences. For each public chain, a later analysis derived a clonal expansion index from normalized ranks of inferred template counts within each repertoire. In a later analysis, generation probabilities were computed using a VDJ recombination model fitted to out-of-frame rearrangements, and the results were checked against IGoR. Hypergeometric tests were used in a later analysis to score TCR-TCR, TCR-HLA and TCR-CMV co-occurrence, with a repertoire-size bias correction applied to the TCR pairs. A later analysis estimated false discovery rates by permuting HLA or CMV assignments 20 times. In a later analysis, co-occurring TCRs were grouped using DBSCAN, and TCRdist sequence similarity was added for clustering within HLA-allele-positive subsets. Repertoires with fewer than 30,000 or more than 120,000 public chains were left out of co-occurrence clustering, as were four to six repertoires with anomalous nucleotide sharing. This is the immuneACCESS table as TCRdb keeps it, with only in-frame sequences that have V and J called. A part of the clones is gone; compared with another copy, unresolved V genes explain less than half, and the rest is unexplained. V and J calls and clone size are given by that table; D and trimming were obtained from the DNA. The sample table on file contains 100,000 to 150,000 clones. The ten biggest clones cover under 1.3% of the sample.

The study at large found these results: In a later analysis, most CMV-associated TCR beta chains were found to appear HLA-restricted, with HLA associations seemingly driven largely by CMV exposure. When HLA alleles, especially DR and DQ, strongly co-occurred, TCR associations were difficult to assign to individual alleles. Linkage disequilibrium might explain the correlated functional status among segregating V segments, but an unknown experimental factor could not be ruled out. Cytomegalovirus status was reported to be diagnosed by the classifier with high specificity and sensitivity in both the original and validation cohorts. In an earlier analysis of 500 to 650 of the donors, most TCR beta V segments appeared in productive rearrangements about 90% or about 30% of the time, broadly matching IMGT annotations. A later genetic analysis associated a missense DCLRE1C variant with V-gene and J-gene trimming of TCR beta chains, and an independent cohort replicated the association. According to a later analysis, parvovirus B19, influenza, CMV and Epstein-Barr virus appeared linked to several top co-occurrence clusters. Most TCR sequences were observed very rarely across donors, whereas some public TCRs were present in many individuals. A later genetic analysis reported fewer N-insertions in productive TCRs among donors in an Asian-associated ancestry cluster than the roughly 700-donor mean. A few of the identified cytomegalovirus-associated TCR beta chains were confirmed in vitro to be specific for cytomegalovirus antigens. Specific HLA alleles were associated with 16,951 TCR beta sequences at a false discovery rate of 0.05 in a later analysis. In this cohort, only TCR beta chains were sequenced, and detectable features were limited by the absence of alpha or paired-chain data. The sequencing pipeline was judged likely to have produced a cluster of highly shared sequence variants as a technical artifact. A total of 150 or so TCR beta chains were listed by the study as associated with cytomegalovirus. Around 16 rarely observed V segments, including chromosome 9 orphons, were excluded from the earlier analysis of some 590 of the donors because counts were too low. Because some donors lacked HLA typing at each locus, the association tests relied only on the typed subset. The only immune exposure information available for the cohort was CMV serostatus. The authors suggested that the approach could potentially be extended to other disease states and immunological phenotypes. In a later analysis, TCR association rates were found to vary across HLA loci, with the most associated TCRs seen for DRB1 alleles and the fewest for HLA-C alleles. A further reported finding was that TCR beta sequences accurately predicted the HLA-A and HLA-B alleles for most subjects in the first cohort. The presence/absence analyses assumed that sequencing depth was roughly uniform across donors, and that assumption may not be true. Compared with equally common non-associated chains, HLA-associated TCR beta chains in a later analysis were more clonally expanded and had lower generation probabilities.

The cohort was made up of 666 healthy bone marrow donors. At the time of sampling, every cohort member was nominally healthy, though immune exposures that went unrecorded were likely present. The donor was CMV seronegative and was included in the group of about 400 seronegative cohort members. Each donor provided a peripheral blood sample, and peripheral blood mononuclear cells were used for TCR beta sequencing. Genomic DNA was extracted from the blood cell samples with the Qiagen DNeasy Blood Extraction Kit. Sequencing used PBMCs. The receptor comes from a man aged 18 to 29 in good health and CMV-seronegative.

The DNA is TGTGCCAGCAGCTTAGTAGGACAGGGTGAACAGCCCCAGCATTTT. It codes for CASSLVGQGEQPQHF. The chain was built from TRBV11-2 and TRBJ1-5; 8 bases in the junction line up with TRBD1. According to the germline V gene, CDR1 reads SGHAT and CDR2 reads FQNNGV. There are 15 amino acids in the CDR3, from cysteine to phenylalanine inclusive. Solely the CDR3 DNA is kept, with 45 bases framed from the first base. V is pruned by 1 base and J by 7 bases, leaving 6 bases of the junction without a gene match.